The entry below gives a single TCR beta chain sequence along with its context. The antigen is not known. This sample is part of a study of cytomegalovirus exposure and HLA in healthy donors. V was pared by 3 bases and J by 2 bases, with 8 bases of the junction left unmatched. This CDR3 spans 16 amino acids. Germline values: CDR1 SEHNR, CDR2 FQNEAQ (reference sequence). The PCR employed 60 Vbeta primers together with 13 Jbeta primers. Data came from immunoSEQ multiplex PCR; TCRdb stores just in-frame clones and leaves some out. Recorded for this sample: roughly 88,000 clones. Study outcomes and limitations: Analyzed later, most CMV-associated TCR beta chains appeared HLA-restricted. Most sequenced TCRs were rare (though some public TCRs occurred in many donors).

The sequencing input was PBMCs. The chain carries TRBV7-9 and TRBJ2-5; the match to TRBD2 covers 8 bases. The source is a man aged 45-65 years in good health and CMV-seropositive. The CDR3 DNA follows: TGTGCCAGCAGCTTTCCCCCGGGACTAGGGCAAGAGACCCAGTACTTC. Protein: CASSFPPGLGQETQYF. The complete variable domain, with remaining parts taken from reference TRBV7-9 and TRBJ2-5, reads DTGVSQNPRHKITKRGQNVTFRCDPISEHNRLYWYRQTLGQGPEFLTYFQNEAQLEKSRLLSDRFSAERPKGSFSTLEIQRTEQGDSAMYLCASSFPPGLGQETQYFGPGTRLLVL.